The present T cell receptor (beta chain) was sequenced within a study of T cells in Graves' hyperthyroidism and ophthalmopathy. Overall study context: Peripheral blood was drawn at first diagnosis, prior to all treatment. Points from the study as a whole: Peripheral blood also featured most of the thyroid clonotypes expanded above 0.001. Ophthalmopathy and stable hyperthyroidism were told apart by a 13 V-J model.

TCR beta CDR3 region amplification was performed from RNA transcripts. HTBI primers were used for first-round RT-PCR of the TCR CDR3. MiXCR was run by TCRdb on the multiplex PCR reads, yielding one entry per CDR3 protein. The sample lists under 400,000 distinct CDR3 sequences; approximately 16% were seen once. The germline CDR1 and CDR2 sequences are DFQATT and SNEGSKA (reference sequence). The CDR3 totals 13 residues. Between the trimmed V and J ends, which lost 5 bases and 5 bases, there was a span of 15 bases. The authors obtained PBMCs from over 7.5 ml of fresh peripheral blood. This clonotype came up many times. Its antigen is not identified.

V gene TRBV20-1 combines with J gene TRBJ1-1; no clear D gene. The clonotype originates from a woman in her fifties or sixties with Graves' ophthalmopathy. The sequenced material came from blood. CDR3 nucleotide sequence: TGCAGTGCTGCCGACCGATCTGGGACTGAAGCTTTCTTT. Encoded protein: CSAADRSGTEAFF.